A selection of T cell receptor beta chains follows, all from one sample in a study of blood T cell repertoires in COVID-19. TCRdb keeps only in-frame clones here, not all; method: immunoSEQ multiplex PCR. The sample shows 180,000 or so clones, more than 75% of them seen only once. The sequenced material came from PBMCs or T cells enriched from blood (not recorded which). These receptors all stem from a woman in her 30s who had recovered from COVID-19. Each CDR3 is given with its conserved first and last residue. A D gene is named only where the DNA matches it firmly. The size entry is marked missing in some rows and otherwise reads once, few, many or a size class.

j_call clone_size d_call v_call cdr3_aa cdr3_nt
TRBJ2-7 once TRBD1 TRBV27 CASSPRDSSYEQYF TGTGCCAGCAGTCCTAGGGACAGCTCCTACGAGCAGTACTTC
TRBJ2-2 few - TRBV7-9 CASSPLRGTNTGELFF TGTGCCAGCAGCCCCCTCCGGGGGACGAACACCGGGGAGCTGTTTTTT
TRBJ1-6 - TRBD1 TRBV7-2 CASSSGPGQGLGNSPLHF TGTGCCAGCAGCTCGGGACCGGGACAGGGGTTGGGAAATTCACCCCTCCACTTT
TRBJ1-2 - TRBD1 TRBV4-1 CASSQDGDRDFGYTF TGCGCCAGCAGCCAAGATGGGGACAGGGACTTTGGCTACACCTTC
TRBJ1-5 - - TRBV27 CASSLGGYSNQPQHF TGTGCCAGCAGTTTAGGAGGTTATAGCAATCAGCCCCAGCATTTT
TRBJ2-3 once - TRBV9 CASSVAPDTSSTDTQYF TGTGCCAGCAGCGTAGCCCCGGACACTTCTAGCACAGATACGCAGTATTTT
TRBJ2-5 - - TRBV6-2/TRBV6-3 CASSYSQWLSETQYF TGTGCCAGCAGTTACTCCCAGTGGTTGTCAGAGACCCAGTACTTC
TRBJ2-1 - TRBD2 TRBV28 CASRAVGLAGGTAYNEQFF TGTGCCAGCAGGGCCGTGGGGCTAGCGGGAGGGACTGCCTACAATGAGCAGTTCTTC
TRBJ2-3 - - TRBV9 CASSAGGGTTSTDTQYF TGTGCCAGCAGCGCCGGCGGCGGTACGACTAGCACAGATACGCAGTATTTT
TRBJ1-2 - TRBD1 TRBV29-1 CSTSQTAGGNYGYTF TGCAGCACCTCCCAAACGGCAGGGGGTAACTATGGCTACACCTTC
TRBJ1-2 - - TRBV2 CASSVNRAPGYTF TGTGCCAGCAGTGTCAACAGGGCCCCTGGCTACACCTTC
TRBJ1-2 - TRBD1 TRBV11-2 CASSPEDRANLGYTF TGTGCCAGCAGCCCAGAAGACAGGGCAAATCTTGGCTACACCTTC
TRBJ2-7 - - TRBV19 CASSARGRTYEQYF TGTGCCAGTAGTGCGCGCGGCAGAACCTACGAGCAGTACTTC
TRBJ2-3 - TRBD2 TRBV6-2/TRBV6-3 CASSYTPIVAGASGDTQYF TGTGCCAGCAGTTATACCCCCATAGTGGCGGGAGCGAGCGGGGATACGCAGTATTTT
TRBJ2-7 - - TRBV11-3 CASSLDRGSYEQYF TGTGCCAGCAGCTTAGATCGTGGGAGCTACGAGCAGTACTTC
TRBJ2-2 few - TRBV19 CASSAGELFF TGTGCCAGTAGCGCCGGGGAGCTGTTTTTT
TRBJ2-1 - - TRBV12-3/TRBV12-4 CASSLLNNEQFF TGTGCCAGCAGCCTACTTAACAATGAGCAGTTCTTC
TRBJ2-1 once TRBD2 TRBV6-4 CASSESSGSGNEQFF TGTGCCAGCAGTGAATCTAGCGGGTCGGGCAATGAGCAGTTCTTC
TRBJ2-5 - - TRBV27 CASSLSGRVEETQYF TGTGCCAGCAGTTTATCGGGCAGGGTTGAAGAGACCCAGTACTTC
TRBJ2-2 - - TRBV10-3 CAIRTETNTGELFF TGTGCCATCAGGACAGAAACGAACACCGGGGAGCTGTTTTTT
TRBJ1-6 - - TRBV28 CASSLSRANSPLHF TGTGCCAGCAGTCTCAGCAGGGCGAATTCACCCCTCCACTTT
TRBJ2-3 - TRBD2 TRBV29-1 CSSLAGNTDTQYF TGCAGCTCACTAGCGGGGAACACAGATACGCAGTATTTT
TRBJ1-2 - TRBD1 TRBV19 CASGRETGGSGYTF TGTGCCAGCGGTCGAGAGACAGGGGGCTCTGGCTACACCTTC
TRBJ1-4 - - TRBV6-5 CAGGRSEKLFF TGTGCCGGGGGGAGGAGTGAAAAACTGTTTTTT
TRBJ1-3 once - TRBV15 CATSIGSGNTIYF TGTGCCACCAGCATCGGGTCTGGAAACACCATATATTTT
TRBJ1-4 few - TRBV28 CATRSHGRANEKLFF TGTGCCACTCGAAGCCACGGGCGGGCTAATGAAAAACTGTTTTTT
TRBJ2-7 few TRBD2 TRBV7-8 CASSPMRTSFHEQYF TGTGCCAGCAGCCCTATGAGGACTAGCTTTCACGAGCAGTACTTC
TRBJ1-3 - - TRBV4-2 CASSQGAPSGNTIYF TGTGCCAGCAGCCAAGGGGCCCCCTCTGGAAACACCATATATTTT
TRBJ2-7 - TRBD1 TRBV28 CASSSSGTGSYEQYF TGTGCCAGCAGTTCTTCCGGGACAGGATCGTACGAGCAGTACTTC
TRBJ1-4 - TRBD1 TRBV2 CASSEQGATNEKLFF TGTGCCAGCAGTGAGCAGGGGGCAACTAATGAAAAACTGTTTTTT
TRBJ1-1 - TRBD1 TRBV5-4 CASSGTVGTEAFF TGTGCCAGCAGCGGGACAGTAGGGACTGAAGCTTTCTTT
TRBJ1-1 - - TRBV21-1 CASRAEEAFF TGTGCCAGCAGGGCAGAAGAAGCTTTCTTT
TRBJ2-2 - - TRBV7-9 CASSSWTGGDTGELFF TGTGCCAGCAGCTCGTGGACAGGAGGGGACACCGGGGAGCTGTTTTTT
TRBJ1-2 - - TRBV27 CASSLSTGIGYGYTF TGTGCCAGCAGTTTATCAACAGGGATCGGCTATGGCTACACCTTC
TRBJ2-2 - TRBD1 TRBV5-1 CASSLWDRDPGELFF TGCGCCAGCAGCCTCTGGGACAGGGACCCCGGGGAGCTGTTTTTT
TRBJ2-5 - - TRBV23-1 CASSQGATRGPQETQYF TGCGCCAGCAGTCAGGGGGCGACAAGGGGACCCCAAGAGACCCAGTACTTC
TRBJ2-7 - - TRBV5-1 CASSLVGTIGYEQYF TGCGCCAGCAGCTTGGTTGGGACAATAGGATACGAGCAGTACTTC
TRBJ2-6 few TRBD1 TRBV27 CASRTGETGANVLTF TGTGCCAGCAGGACAGGGGAGACAGGGGCCAACGTCCTGACTTTC
TRBJ1-2 once TRBD1 TRBV4-1 CASSQDRGLYGYTF TGCGCCAGCAGCCAAGACAGGGGGCTCTATGGCTACACCTTC
TRBJ1-2 once TRBD1 TRBV7-6 CASSVDRGHYGYTF TGTGCCAGCAGCGTCGACAGGGGACACTATGGCTACACCTTC
TRBJ1-1 few - TRBV2 CASSEEGGTHHVGNTEAFF TGTGCCAGCAGTGAAGAGGGGGGGACACACCACGTCGGGAACACTGAAGCTTTCTTT
TRBJ2-7 once - TRBV12-3/TRBV12-4 CASSPDSHEQYF TGTGCCAGCAGTCCAGACAGCCACGAGCAGTACTTC
TRBJ1-3 - TRBD1 TRBV4-1 CASSTQTGTGLGNTIYF TGCGCCAGCAGCACCCAGACCGGGACAGGGCTTGGAAACACCATATATTTT
TRBJ1-2 - TRBD1 TRBV5-8 CASSLGTGGDYGYTF TGTGCCAGCAGCTTGGGGACAGGAGGGGACTATGGCTACACCTTC
TRBJ2-7 - TRBD2 TRBV2 CASRKSGIGSYEQYF TGTGCCAGCAGGAAAAGCGGGATAGGCTCCTACGAGCAGTACTTC